Following are 23 T cell receptor beta chains from one sample sequenced in a study of blood T cell repertoires in COVID-19. Using immunoSEQ multiplex PCR, the repertoire was profiled, and TCRdb retains in-frame clones only, with some absent. In the table there are about 270,000 clones, over 80% of which are singletons. The sample taken for sequencing was PBMCs or T cells enriched from blood (not recorded which). These receptors were obtained from a woman in her 30s with acute COVID-19.

V usage is TRBV7-8 and J usage is TRBJ1-3, with D unclear. CDR1 is SGHVS and CDR2 is FQNEAQ in the germline V gene. The CDR3 covers 16 residues. Trimming removed 1 base at V and 2 bases at J, with 12 bases between. CDR3 bases: TGTGCCAGCAGCTTAGATGAGAACCTTACTGGAAACACCATATATTTT. It specifies CASSLDENLTGNTIYF.

This CDR3 is CASSVERSPMNTEAFF. The CDR3 DNA reads as TGTGCCAGCAGCGTAGAAAGAAGCCCAATGAACACTGAAGCTTTCTTT. The V and J genes are TRBV9 and TRBJ1-1; D not resolved. This CDR3 is built from 16 residues. V was pared by 0 bases and J by 0 bases, with 12 bases between. Germline V lookup: CDR1 SGDLS, CDR2 YYNGEE. The variable domain in full, completed from reference TRBV9 and TRBJ1-1, reads DSGVTQTPKHLITATGQRVTLRCSPRSGDLSVYWYQQSLDQGLQFLIQYYNGEERAKGNILERFSAQQFPDLHSELNLSSLELGDSALYFCASSVERSPMNTEAFFGQGTRLTVV.

This rearrangement joins TRBV5-4 to TRBJ2-3; 10 bases align to TRBD2. V lost 0 bases to trimming and J lost 6 bases; unmatched junction nucleotides: 7. Germline CDR1 reads SGHNT; CDR2 reads YYREEE (reference sequence). The CDR3 sequence is 16 residues long. CDR3 sequence reads: CASSLVPAGGADTQYF. CDR3 nucleotide sequence: TGTGCCAGCAGCTTGGTTCCAGCGGGAGGGGCGGATACGCAGTATTTT.

This chain uses TRBV7-2 with TRBJ1-6; D unclear. V lost 1 base, J lost 11 bases, and 9 bases lay in between. This CDR3 has 13 amino acids. Germline V gene sequence: CDR1 SGHTA, CDR2 FQGNSA. CDR3 in amino acids: CASSLDNRAPLHF. CDR3 bases: TGTGCCAGCAGCTTAGATAACCGGGCACCCCTCCACTTT.

The V call is TRBV29-1, the J call TRBJ2-3; TRBD2 aligns across 8 bases. Trimming took 7 bases from V and 0 from J; bases not matched to a gene: 6. CDR1 and CDR2 from the germline V gene are SQVTM and ANQGSEA. The CDR3 spans 14 residues. The CDR3 nucleotides read TGCAGCGGAGTAGCGGGATTGAGCACAGATACGCAGTATTTT. Translating gives CSGVAGLSTDTQYF.

The rearrangement uses TRBV5-1 and TRBJ1-5, with unresolved D. With 0 bases removed from V and 2 bases from J, the gap between germline ends came to 9 bases. Germline V gives CDR1 SGHRS, CDR2 YFSETQ. This CDR3 has 15 amino acids. The CDR3 region has the DNA TGCGCCAGCAGCTTGGGAACATCAGGCAATCAGCCCCAGCATTTT. Amino acid sequence: CASSLGTSGNQPQHF.

This rearrangement joins TRBV11-2 to TRBJ2-7; possibly TRBD2 for D (5 bases). Germline assignment: CDR1 SGHAT and CDR2 FQNNGV. This CDR3 has 17 residues. V lost 3 bases and J lost 1, with 19 bases in between. CDR3 sequence reads: CASSFVESEAKSYEQYF. CDR3 DNA: TGTGCCAGCAGCTTTGTCGAGTCGGAGGCCAAATCCTACGAGCAGTACTTC.

V usage is TRBV7-2 and J usage is TRBJ2-1; a weak D match, TRBD2 (6 bases). V gave up 5 bases and J gave up 4 bases, with 15 bases separating them. Germline V gene lookup returns CDR1 SGHTA and CDR2 FQGNSA. The CDR3 is 15 residues long. In nucleotides, the CDR3 is TGTGCCAGCAGCCGGGACTTTTCCTCATACAATGAGCAGTTCTTC. The encoded protein is CASSRDFSSYNEQFF.

The CDR3 sequence is CASSMGARYEQFF. CDR3 DNA: TGTGCCAGTAGTATGGGAGCACGGTATGAGCAGTTCTTC. The chain links TRBV19 to TRBJ2-1, with D perhaps TRBD2 (5 bases). Looked up from germline, CDR1 is LNHDA and CDR2 is SQIVND (reference sequence). V gave up 3 bases and J gave up 8 bases, with 11 bases separating them. The CDR3 loop spans 13 amino acids.

This rearrangement joins TRBV13 to TRBJ2-2; the D gene is possibly TRBD2 (5 bases). Between the trimmed V and J ends, which lost 5 bases and 6 bases, there was a span of 19 bases. Per germline, CDR1 PRHDT and CDR2 FYEKMQ (reference sequence). The CDR3 is 16 amino acids. This chain's CDR3 is CASSRHRGHGAGELFF. The CDR3 nucleotides read TGTGCCAGCAGCAGACACCGGGGTCATGGGGCCGGGGAGCTGTTTTTT.

This chain connects TRBV2 to TRBJ2-7, with TRBD2 matching over 10 bases. Trimming at V came to 8 bases and at J to 5 bases, leaving 15 bases not matched to a gene. This CDR3 comprises 16 residues. Germline loops: CDR1 SNHLY, CDR2 FYNNEI. As DNA, the CDR3 is TGTGCCAGCCTCCCAAATCCGGGACTAGCGTCCCACGAGCAGTACTTC. It translates to CASLPNPGLASHEQYF. Based on the CDR3 plus reference TRBV2 and TRBJ2-7, the full variable domain is EPEVTQTPSHQVTQMGQEVILRCVPISNHLYFYWYRQILGQKVEFLVSFYNNEISEKSEIFDDQFSVERPDGSNFTLKIRSTKLEDSAMYFCASLPNPGLASHEQYFGPGTRLTVT.

This rearrangement joins TRBV12-5 to TRBJ2-3, with 10 nucleotides matching TRBD2. Germline-derived CDR1 and CDR2 are LGHNT and FRNRAP. V shed 5 bases and J 0 bases; nucleotides not matched to a gene: 5. This CDR3 is 16 amino acids long. The chain's CDR3 is CASGTGTSESTDTQYF. In DNA form, the CDR3 reads TGTGCTAGTGGTACTGGGACTAGCGAGAGCACAGATACGCAGTATTTT.

The genes are TRBV11-2 and TRBJ2-7; the match to TRBD2 covers 10 bases. The CDR3 has 18 residues. Trimming cost V 5 bases and J 2 bases; bases outside gene matches: 15. The germline V gene encodes CDR1 SGHAT and CDR2 FQNNGV. The CDR3 loop reads CASSVGTSSGRGAYEQYF. The CDR3 coding sequence is TGTGCCAGCAGCGTAGGGACATCAAGCGGGAGGGGGGCCTACGAGCAGTACTTC.

V is TRBV6-5 and J is TRBJ1-2, with 7 bases lining up with TRBD1. This CDR3 is built from 14 residues. Germline V gives CDR1 MNHEY, CDR2 SVGAGI. J was trimmed by 1 base and V by 4 bases; bases with no gene match: 3. CDR3: CASSFDRVNYGYTF. The CDR3 DNA reads TGTGCCAGCAGTTTCGACAGGGTTAACTATGGCTACACCTTC.

V is TRBV27 and J is TRBJ2-1; D unresolved. V gave up 1 base and J gave up 5 bases, with 6 bases separating them. The length of the CDR3 is 13 residues. Looked up from germline, CDR1 is MNHEY and CDR2 is SMNVEV (reference sequence). The CDR3 is CASSLYADNEQFF. As DNA, the CDR3 is TGTGCCAGCAGTTTATATGCGGACAATGAGCAGTTCTTC.

This chain uses TRBV11-2 with TRBJ2-2; D may be TRBD2 (6 bases). This CDR3 has 15 amino acids. Trimming removed 5 bases from V and 6 bases from J, with 16 bases in between. The V gene's germline CDR1 is SGHAT and CDR2 FQNNGV. This CDR3 is CASSPPAGYAGELFF. In nucleotides, the CDR3 is TGTGCCAGCAGCCCCCCCGCGGGGTACGCCGGGGAGCTGTTTTTT.

This clone has a single count. The chain has TRBV14 and TRBJ2-7, with D possibly TRBD2 on 5 matching bases. This CDR3 contains 15 residues. Germline CDR1 reads SGHDN; CDR2 reads FVKESK. Trimming removed 1 base at V and 4 bases at J, with 14 bases between. CDR3 loop: CASSQGRVLEYEQYF. The CDR3 coding sequence is TGTGCCAGCAGCCAAGGTCGGGTACTAGAGTACGAGCAGTACTTC.

The rearrangement joins TRBV5-1 to TRBJ1-4; TRBD1 agrees at 9 bases. This CDR3 has 14 residues. Per the germline V gene, CDR1 is SGHRS and CDR2 is YFSETQ. V was pared by 4 bases and J by 7 bases, with 5 bases of the junction left unmatched. The CDR3 sequence: CASSRDRVGEKLFF. The CDR3 DNA reads TGCGCCAGCAGCCGGGACAGGGTGGGTGAAAAACTGTTTTTT.

This clone came up once. The chain employs TRBV6-2 or TRBV6-3 and TRBJ1-5; 9 bases align to TRBD1. V was pared by 6 bases and J by 6 bases, with 6 bases of the junction left unmatched. The CDR3 runs to 14 residues. Looked up from germline, CDR1 is MNHEY and CDR2 is SVGEGT. CDR3 loop: CASSRRDRVQPQHF. For the CDR3, the DNA is TGTGCCAGCAGCCGCCGGGACAGGGTTCAGCCCCAGCATTTT.

V and J are TRBV27 and TRBJ2-1; 7 positions match TRBD1. This CDR3 spans 11 amino acids. Per germline, CDR1 MNHEY and CDR2 SMNVEV (reference sequence). V lost 5 bases, J lost 10 bases, and 2 bases stayed unmatched. CDR3: CASSRQGEQFF. CDR3 DNA: TGTGCCAGCAGTCGACAGGGCGAGCAGTTCTTC.

The V and J genes are TRBV4-3 and TRBJ1-3; D is unclear. V lost 0 bases and J 0 bases, leaving 12 bases between the germline ends. CDR1 is LGHNA and CDR2 is YSLEER in the germline V gene. This CDR3 has 17 amino acids. The CDR3, as DNA: TGCGCCAGCAGCCAAGAGGCGGAGGGAGACTCTGGAAACACCATATATTTT. Protein product: CASSQEAEGDSGNTIYF.

This chain joins TRBV5-1 and TRBJ2-1; 9 nucleotides line up with TRBD2. Per germline, CDR1 SGHRS and CDR2 YFSETQ. The CDR3 totals 16 residues. Trimming removed 4 bases from V and 6 bases from J; junction bases left unmatched: 11. Here the CDR3 DNA reads TGCGCCAGCAGCCTGGCAACTAGCGGGTCTTTCAATGAGCAGTTCTTC. Protein product: CASSLATSGSFNEQFF.

The chain joins TRBV6-4 to TRBJ2-1, with 7 bases lining up with TRBD1. Germline loops: CDR1 MRHNA, CDR2 SNTAGT. The CDR3 is 15 amino acids. V lost 3 bases and J lost 3; bases outside the gene matches: 5. CDR3 sequence reads: CASSEETGNYNEQFF. The CDR3 DNA reads TGTGCCAGCAGTGAAGAGACAGGGAACTACAATGAGCAGTTCTTC.